These 8 T cell receptor beta chains were sequenced from one sample in a study of cytomegalovirus exposure and HLA in healthy donors. The method was immunoSEQ multiplex PCR; TCRdb's version includes in-frame clones alone and lacks a portion of them. The data contain roughly 300,000 clones, around nine tenths of them singletons. Sample: PBMCs. The receptors come from a woman aged 18 to 35 in good health and CMV-seronegative.

Only one count was recorded for this clone. V is TRBV5-6 and J is TRBJ2-5; D may be TRBD1 (7 bases). The CDR3 sequence is 16 residues long. V dropped 1 base and J dropped 5 bases, with 18 bases sitting between them. Germline CDR1 reads SGHDT; CDR2 reads YYEEEE. The CDR3 bases are TGTGCCAGCAGCTTGAGGATGACAGCAGGGGGGGAGACCCAGTACTTC. Protein sequence: CASSLRMTAGGETQYF.

The chain employs TRBV18 and TRBJ2-7, with 9 bases fitting TRBD2. The CDR3 is made up of 14 amino acids. V shed 8 bases and J 4 bases; nucleotides not matched to a gene: 9. Per the germline V gene, CDR1 is KGHSH and CDR2 is LQKENI. CDR3 nucleotide sequence: TGTGCCAGCCGCCAGATAGCGGGAGTATACGAGCAGTACTTC. This translates into CASRQIAGVYEQYF.

This clone has a single count. This chain links TRBV27 with TRBJ2-3; weak D call: TRBD1 (5 bases). Germline CDR1 MNHEY, CDR2 SMNVEV (reference sequence). Trimming took 6 bases from V and 10 from J, leaving 14 bases between them. CDR3 length: 12 amino acids. The DNA of the CDR3 is TGTGCCAGCAGCTCAGGGCGAAGATCGCAGTATTTT. It is translated as CASSSGRRSQYF.

The chain has TRBV27 and TRBJ1-6; D gene uncertain. The germline CDR1 and CDR2 sequences are MNHEY and SMNVEV (reference sequence). Trimming took off 4 bases at V and 6 bases at J, with 13 bases between the two ends. CDR3 length: 15 residues. CDR3 region: CASSWQIDFNSPLHF. The CDR3 DNA reads TGTGCCAGCAGTTGGCAGATCGATTTTAATTCACCCCTCCACTTT.

The J gene is TRBJ2-7, the V gene TRBV28; D not resolved. The germline gives CDR1 MDHEN, CDR2 SYDVKM. V was shortened by 6 bases and J by 1 base, with 13 bases between the two germline ends. The CDR3 runs to 14 residues. The CDR3 loop is CASRRHKYSYEQYF. The CDR3 DNA reads TGTGCCAGCAGACGACATAAGTATTCCTACGAGCAGTACTTC.

The chain uses TRBV2 and TRBJ2-7, with 7 bases that match TRBD2. V gave up 2 bases and J gave up 0 bases; unmatched junction bases: 4. CDR3 length equals 15 residues. The germline V gene encodes CDR1 SNHLY and CDR2 FYNNEI. The DNA of the CDR3 is TGTGCCAGCAGTGAAAGAGGCGGGAGCTCCTACGAGCAGTACTTC. Translating gives CASSERGGSSYEQYF.

This chain connects TRBV28 to TRBJ1-5; perhaps TRBD1 as D (5 bases). V gave up 5 bases and J gave up 0 bases, with 11 bases separating them. Per the germline V gene, CDR1 is MDHEN and CDR2 is SYDVKM. This CDR3 is built from 15 residues. The DNA for the CDR3 is TGTGCCAGCAGTCATTCGACAGATAGCAATCAGCCCCAGCATTTT. Translated, it gives CASSHSTDSNQPQHF.

This clone came up once. V gene TRBV28 combines with J gene TRBJ2-3; 7 bases line up with TRBD2. CDR1 MDHEN and CDR2 SYDVKM come from the germline V gene. J lost 3 bases, V lost 1 base, and 7 bases had no gene match. This CDR3 is built from 16 residues. The CDR3 spells CASSLSSGGGTDTQYF. The CDR3 nucleotides read TGTGCCAGCAGTTTATCGTCGGGAGGCGGAACAGATACGCAGTATTTT.